Reported below is one T cell receptor beta chain. Its antigen is as yet unknown. The record originates from a study of chemoradiotherapy in HPV16-positive cancers. At the level of the study: A couple of HPV16-positive patients' cells yielded candidate HPV-specific clones and common motifs.

Study conclusions and caveats: For HPV16-positive patients, expanding HPV-responsive T cells associated with longer recurrence-free survival. HPV-specific T cells were functionally defined from only a couple of HPV16-positive patients.

The CDR3 loop spans 14 amino acids. Trimming at V came to 6 bases and at J to 2 bases, leaving 6 bases not matched to a gene. The germline V gene encodes CDR1 MNHNS and CDR2 SASEGT. TCRdb keeps only in-frame clones here, not all; method: immunoSEQ multiplex PCR. The sample consists of about 19,000 clones, approximately 80% of them appearing once. The specimen comprised blood, sampled from a patient who underwent chemoradiotherapy. The clonotype was recovered from a human donor with HPV-associated anogenital cancer. The chain uses TRBV6-1 and TRBJ1-2, with 7 nucleotides matching TRBD1. CDR3: CASSLRDSNYGYTF. In DNA, the CDR3 is TGTGCCAGCAGCCTAAGGGACAGCAACTATGGCTACACCTTC.